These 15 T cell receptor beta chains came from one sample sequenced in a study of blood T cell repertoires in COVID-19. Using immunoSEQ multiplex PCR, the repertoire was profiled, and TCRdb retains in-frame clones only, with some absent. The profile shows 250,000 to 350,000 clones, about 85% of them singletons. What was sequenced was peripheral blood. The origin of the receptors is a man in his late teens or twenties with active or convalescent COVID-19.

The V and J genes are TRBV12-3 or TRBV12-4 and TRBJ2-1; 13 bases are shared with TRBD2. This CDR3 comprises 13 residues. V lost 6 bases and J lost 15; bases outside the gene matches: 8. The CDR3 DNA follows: TGTGCCAGCAGACAACTAGCGGGGGGGCCGCCGTTCTTC. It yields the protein CASRQLAGGPPFF.

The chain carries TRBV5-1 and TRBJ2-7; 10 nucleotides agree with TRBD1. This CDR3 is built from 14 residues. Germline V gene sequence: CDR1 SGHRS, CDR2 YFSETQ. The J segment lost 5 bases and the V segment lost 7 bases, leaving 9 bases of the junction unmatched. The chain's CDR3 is CASQPGQGMDEQYF. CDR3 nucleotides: TGCGCCAGCCAACCGGGACAGGGGATGGACGAGCAGTACTTC.

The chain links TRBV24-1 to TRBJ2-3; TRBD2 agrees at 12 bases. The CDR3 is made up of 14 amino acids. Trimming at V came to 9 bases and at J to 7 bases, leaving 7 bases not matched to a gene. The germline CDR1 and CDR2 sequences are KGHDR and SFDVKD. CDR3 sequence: CATALAGGPNTQYF. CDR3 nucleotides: TGTGCCACCGCCCTAGCGGGAGGGCCAAATACGCAGTATTTT.

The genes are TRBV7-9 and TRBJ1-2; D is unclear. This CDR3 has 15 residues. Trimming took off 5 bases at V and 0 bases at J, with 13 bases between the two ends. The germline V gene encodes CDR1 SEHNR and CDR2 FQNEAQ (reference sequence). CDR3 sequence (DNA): TGTGCCAGCAGCCCTCCGGAGCGCCCTAACTATGGCTACACCTTC. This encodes CASSPPERPNYGYTF.

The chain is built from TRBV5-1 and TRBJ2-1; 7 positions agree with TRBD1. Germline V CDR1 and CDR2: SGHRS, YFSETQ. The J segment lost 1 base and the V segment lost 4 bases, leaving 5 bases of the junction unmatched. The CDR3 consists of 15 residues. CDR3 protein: CASSPQDRSYNEQFF. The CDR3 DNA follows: TGCGCCAGCAGCCCTCAGGACAGGTCCTACAATGAGCAGTTCTTC. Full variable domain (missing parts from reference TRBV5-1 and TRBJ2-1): KAGVTQTPRYLIKTRGQQVTLSCSPISGHRSVSWYQQTPGQGLQFLFEYFSETQRNKGNFPGRFSGRQFSNSRSEMNVSTLELGDSALYLCASSPQDRSYNEQFFGPGTRLTVL.

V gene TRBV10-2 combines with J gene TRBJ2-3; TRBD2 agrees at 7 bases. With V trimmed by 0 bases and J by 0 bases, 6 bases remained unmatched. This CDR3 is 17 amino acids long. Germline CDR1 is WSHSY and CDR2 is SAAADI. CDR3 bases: TGCGCCAGCAGTGAGTCGGAGCGGGGTGGAAGCACAGATACGCAGTATTTT. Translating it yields CASSESERGGSTDTQYF.

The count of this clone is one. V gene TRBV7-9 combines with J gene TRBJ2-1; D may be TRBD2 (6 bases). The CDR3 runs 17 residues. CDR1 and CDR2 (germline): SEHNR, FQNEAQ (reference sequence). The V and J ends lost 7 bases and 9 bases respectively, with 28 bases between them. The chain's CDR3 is CASTLGGKFAGRIEQFF. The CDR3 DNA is TGTGCCAGCACTCTGGGGGGAAAATTTGCGGGGCGCATTGAGCAGTTCTTC.

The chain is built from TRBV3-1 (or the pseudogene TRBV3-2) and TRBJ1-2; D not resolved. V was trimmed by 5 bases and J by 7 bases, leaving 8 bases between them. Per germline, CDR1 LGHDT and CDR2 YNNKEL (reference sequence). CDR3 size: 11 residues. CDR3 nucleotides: TGTGCCAGCAGCTCGGGGATTGGCTACACCTTC. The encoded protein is CASSSGIGYTF.

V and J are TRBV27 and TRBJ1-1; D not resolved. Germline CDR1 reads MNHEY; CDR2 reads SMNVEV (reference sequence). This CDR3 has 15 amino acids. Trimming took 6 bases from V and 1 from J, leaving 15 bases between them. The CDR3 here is CASREHSGQNTEAFF. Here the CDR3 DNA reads TGTGCCAGCAGAGAACATAGCGGGCAGAACACTGAAGCTTTCTTT.

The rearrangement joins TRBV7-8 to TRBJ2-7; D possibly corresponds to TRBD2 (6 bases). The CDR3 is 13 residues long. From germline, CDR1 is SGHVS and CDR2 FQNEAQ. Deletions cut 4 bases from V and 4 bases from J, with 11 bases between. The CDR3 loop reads CASSWGEFYEQYF. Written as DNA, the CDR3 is TGTGCCAGCAGCTGGGGGGAGTTTTACGAGCAGTACTTC.

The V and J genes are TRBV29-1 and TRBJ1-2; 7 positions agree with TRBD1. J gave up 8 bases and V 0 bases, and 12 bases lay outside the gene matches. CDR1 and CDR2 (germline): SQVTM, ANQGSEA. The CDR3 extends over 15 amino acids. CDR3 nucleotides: TGCAGCGTTGAAGAAACTAGGGGGCGACGGGACGGCTACACCTTC. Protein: CSVEETRGRRDGYTF.

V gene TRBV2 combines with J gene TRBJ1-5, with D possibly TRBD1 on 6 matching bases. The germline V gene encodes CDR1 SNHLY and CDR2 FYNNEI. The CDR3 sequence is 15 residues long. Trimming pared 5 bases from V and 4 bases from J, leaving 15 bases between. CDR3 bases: TGTGCCAGCAGTCCTCCTACAGGGTTGAATCAGCCCCAGCATTTT. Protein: CASSPPTGLNQPQHF.

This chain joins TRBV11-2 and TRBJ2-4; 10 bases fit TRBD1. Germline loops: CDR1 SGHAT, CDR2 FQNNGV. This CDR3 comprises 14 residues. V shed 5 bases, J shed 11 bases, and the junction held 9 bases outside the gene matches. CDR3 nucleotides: TGTGCCAGCAGCCGCCAAGACAGGGGGCCTTTTCAGTACTTC. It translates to CASSRQDRGPFQYF. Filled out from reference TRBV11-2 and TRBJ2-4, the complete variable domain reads EAGVAQSPRYKIIEKRQSVAFWCNPISGHATLYWYQQILGQGPKLLIQFQNNGVVDDSQLPKDRFSAERLKGVDSTLKIQPAKLEDSAVYLCASSRQDRGPFQYFGAGTRLSVL.

The CDR3 reads CASSERTSGDGTDTQYF. The CDR3 bases are TGTGCCAGCTCAGAAAGGACTAGCGGGGATGGCACAGATACGCAGTATTTT. The chain carries TRBV18 and TRBJ2-3; TRBD2 matches at 12 bases. V was pared by 5 bases and J by 1 base, with 7 bases of the junction left unmatched. The germline gives CDR1 KGHSH, CDR2 LQKENI. The CDR3 length is 17 residues.

The CDR3 sequence: CASSLGVSGSVPGELFF. The CDR3 DNA sequence: TGTGCCAGCAGCTTAGGCGTCAGCGGGAGCGTCCCCGGGGAGCTGTTTTTT. The chain combines TRBV7-6 with TRBJ2-2, with 8 nucleotides matching TRBD2. Trimming cost V 1 base and J 6 bases; bases outside gene matches: 10. The CDR3 is 17 residues long. The germline gives CDR1 SGHVS, CDR2 FNYEAQ. The variable domain in full, completed from reference TRBV7-6 and TRBJ2-2, reads GAGVSQSPRYKVTKRGQDVALRCDPISGHVSLYWYRQALGQGPEFLTYFNYEAQQDKSGLPNDRFSAERPEGSISTLTIQRTEQRDSAMYRCASSLGVSGSVPGELFFGEGSRLTVL.